This entry describes one TCR beta chain. Its antigen is not known. The CDR3 loop spans 14 amino acids. V gave up 11 bases and J gave up 3 bases; unmatched junction bases: 8. Germline CDR1 reads SNHLY; CDR2 reads FYNNEI. The source of the sample is a study of T cell responses to AZD1222 COVID-19 vaccine. Study-wide results and limits: Increases in Spike-specific TCR breadth and depth were seen after two AZD1222 doses.

The method was immunoSEQ multiplex PCR; TCRdb's version includes in-frame clones alone and lacks a portion of them. The repertoire holds 90,000 to 100,000 clones, with 85% as singletons. This sequence originates from an adult who received the AZD1222 COVID-19 vaccine. The sample in question was peripheral blood, obtained 28 days after the second AZD1222 dose. The V and J genes are TRBV2 and TRBJ2-1; 9 bases are shared with TRBD2. CDR3 nucleotide sequence: TGTGCCTCTATTCCTAGCGGGAACTACAATGAGCAGTTCTTC. Its translation is CASIPSGNYNEQFF.